The text below deals with one TCR beta chain. Its antigen has not been determined. The input lacks base qualities; no much larger clone sits a single base away. The data were taken from a study of Tregs in tolerant kidney transplant recipients (dated by TCRdb to the late 2010s). Study-level background: Before combined kidney and bone marrow transplantation, this study identified donor-specific regulatory T cells using TCRbeta sequencing and then followed those same cells after transplant. On the study overall, not on this receptor specifically: Because the study included only a small number of patients, the results must be confirmed in larger populations and under other immunosuppression protocols. Donor-specific Treg expansion was found to exceed global Treg expansion in tolerant patients, suggesting antigen-driven rather than nonspecific expansion. Biological reproducibility was not examined directly, but technical replication error appeared to be minimal. Expanding Tregs with activated donor B cells appeared to identify the most biologically relevant and donor-specific TCRbeta repertoire. For some patients the PCR primers changed over time, which made it impossible to compare the samples from those patients at the nucleotide level.

From a lookup of the germline V gene, CDR1 and CDR2 are SQVTM and ANQGSEA. At the junction V is shortened by 4 bases and J by 5 bases; bases outside the gene matches: 6. Its CDR3 holds 13 amino acids, cysteine through phenylalanine. This entry keeps only the CDR3 DNA: 39 bases, framed from base 1. The transplants used related donors with nonmyeloablative bone marrow transplantation, and mixed chimerism in the human trials was transient. Thawed PBMCs were FACS-sorted into unstimulated Tregs (CD4+CD25+CD127-), CD4+ non-Tregs (CD4+CD25-), CD4 cells and CD8 cells. The patients were 4 recipients of combined kidney and bone marrow transplants from the ITN036ST trial, and samples were available only from these trial subjects. Healthy control blood was processed to PBMCs with a Ficoll density gradient and then cryopreserved, whereas patient PBMCs were collected both before and after transplant. For TCRbeta CDR3 sequencing, genomic DNA was extracted from sorted cells using the QIAGEN DNeasy Blood and Tissue Kit. Through immunoSEQ, high-throughput TCRbeta CDR3 sequencing was done commercially, including PCR amplification with internal controls and bias correction. The paper's data handling went like this. Unique productive TCRbeta sequences were defined by CDR3 nucleotide sequence where primers matched, and otherwise by CDR3 amino acid sequence together with Vbeta and Jbeta genes. To correct for sorting error, sequences found in more than one sorted population at a frequency ratio of 2:1 or less were discarded, and the remaining shared sequences were assigned to the population with the higher frequency. A sequence counted as donor-reactive if, in CFSE-low cells, the sequence had a frequency of at least 0.01% and was expanded at least 5-fold compared with unstimulated cells. Jensen-Shannon divergence, calculated on the top 100 TCRbeta sequences ranked by frequency, was used to quantify repertoire divergence. For samples with multiple sequencing runs, sorting error was corrected in each run separately before the runs were combined. TCRdb provides this immuneACCESS table in a form limited to in-frame rearrangements. Some clones are lacking; in checked studies, under half of them reflect an unresolved V gene, and why the rest are absent is not known. Clone size and the V and J calls come from that table; the DNA yielded D and trimming. For this sample the table gives 50,000 or so clones, of which approximately 89% were detected only once. Of the sample, around 15% is held by the ten largest clones.

The V and J segments used are TRBV29-1 and TRBJ2-7; 9 junctional bases match TRBD2. The starting material was CD8+ T cells from blood (PBMCs), obtained 12 months after the transplant. The sequence came from a human patient who received a combined kidney and bone marrow transplant. After a transplant, the graft donor may have provided part of the T cells. The DNA reads as follows: TGCAGCGTTGGCGGGAGGGCCTCGAACGAGCAGTACTTC. Its protein reads: CSVGGRASNEQYF.